Here is one T cell receptor beta chain with its context. This clone was seen more than once but under ten times. Its antigen has not been determined. Base qualities are missing; no much larger clone stands one base away. The cohort was made up of approximately 670 healthy bone marrow donors. All cohort members were sampled while nominally healthy, although unrecorded immune exposures were likely present. The donor tested CMV seropositive, placing the donor among the 290 or so seropositive members of the cohort. Each donor provided a peripheral blood sample, and peripheral blood mononuclear cells were used for TCR beta sequencing. Genomic DNA extraction from the blood cell samples was performed with the Qiagen DNeasy Blood Extraction Kit. The data stem from a study of cytomegalovirus exposure and HLA in healthy donors (dated by TCRdb to the late 2010s). About the investigation overall: An earlier analysis of several hundred of the donors reported 250 to 300 Gb of sequence data and around 120 million unique TCR beta sequences obtained from roughly 180 million T cells. Roughly 300 gigabases of sequencing data and around 85 million unique TCR sequences made up an early release that covered 640 HLA-typed donors. Of the 300 to 400 genotyped donors, 81% fell in the genetic ancestry cluster associated with self-reported Caucasian donors. The study aimed to test whether signatures of past pathogen exposure could be identified by cataloging public T cell receptors. The T cell repertoires of several hundred subjects were profiled by immunosequencing and related to cytomegalovirus serostatus. A separate validation cohort of some 130 different subjects was used in addition to the roughly 670-subject first cohort. High-throughput TCR immunosequencing, statistical association of individual TCRs with disease status, and machine learning were combined to predict cytomegalovirus infection status. A later analysis re-examined previously published TCR beta repertoires from more than 550 donors and added high-resolution HLA genotyping to investigate patterns of TCR occurrence. Rather than using new phenotypic data, the later analysis identified candidate immune exposures from TCR beta sequences and from how often those sequences occurred across donors. In an earlier analysis of roughly 540 of the donors, high-throughput TCR beta sequencing was used to judge whether each TCR beta V gene segment behaved as functional or pseudogenic. Donor age, sex, ethnicity and CMV serostatus were compiled alongside the repertoire data. A later genetic analysis used genome-wide SNP genotypes for about 60% of the roughly 700 donors, treating that subset as a discovery cohort. Every repertoire in the discovery cohort had been generated on one and the same sequencing platform. Class I and class II HLA loci were covered by the typing at four-digit resolution. Typing coverage differed by locus: A, B, C, DRB1 and DQB1 were typed in roughly 629-630 donors, DQA1 in 522, DPA1 in roughly 590, and DPB1 in just under 490. Roughly 5 DR-DQ haplotypes were handled as single units for association and clustering, since linkage in the cohort was strong. Among some 410 genotyped donors of the cohort, an average of around 250,000 unique TCR beta nucleotide sequences was sequenced per donor, of which about 20% were non-productive. Broad study findings and their caveats: Across donors, most TCR sequences were observed very rarely, whereas some public TCRs were present in many individuals. In a later genetic analysis, fewer N-insertions in productive TCRs were reported among donors in an Asian-associated ancestry cluster than the roughly 700-donor mean. An association between a missense DCLRE1C variant and V-gene and J-gene trimming of TCR beta chains was found in a later genetic analysis and replicated in an independent cohort. An earlier analysis of several hundred of the donors showed that most TCR beta V segments appeared in productive rearrangements either about 87% or about 30% of the time, which broadly matched IMGT annotations. Because HLA typing was unavailable for some donors at each locus, only the typed subset was used in association tests. Roughly uniform sequencing depth across donors was assumed in presence/absence analyses, although this assumption may not hold. The classifier was reported to diagnose cytomegalovirus status with high specificity and sensitivity in both the original and validation cohorts. A later analysis found that most CMV-associated TCR beta chains appeared HLA-restricted, with HLA associations seemingly driven largely by CMV exposure. A later analysis found that HLA-associated TCR beta chains were more clonally expanded and had lower generation probabilities than equally common non-associated chains. A total of 150 to 200 TCR beta chains were listed by the study as associated with cytomegalovirus. A cluster of highly shared sequence variants was judged likely to represent a technical artifact of the sequencing pipeline. A few of the identified cytomegalovirus-associated TCR beta chains were confirmed in vitro to be specific for cytomegalovirus antigens. The 87-base-pair reads could not distinguish some IMGT-functional V segments, including TRBV6-2 and TRBV6-3, so those segments were excluded. Assigning TCR associations to individual alleles was difficult when HLA alleles, especially DR and DQ, strongly co-occurred. This cohort had only TCR beta chains sequenced, and the lack of alpha or paired-chain data limited which features could be detected. The only immune exposure information available for the cohort was CMV serostatus. A further reported finding was that TCR beta sequences accurately predicted the HLA-A and HLA-B alleles for most subjects in the first cohort. According to a later analysis, TCR association rates differed among HLA loci, with DRB1 alleles showing the most associated TCRs and HLA-C alleles showing the fewest. Correlated functional status among segregating V segments might reflect linkage disequilibrium, but an unknown experimental factor could not be ruled out. The authors suggested that the approach could potentially be generalized to other disease states and immunological phenotypes. Because counts were too low, more than 15 rarely observed V segments, including chromosome 9 orphons, were excluded from the earlier analysis of under 650 of the donors. In a later analysis, several top co-occurrence clusters were reported to appear linked to parvovirus B19, influenza, CMV and Epstein-Barr virus. In a later analysis, over 15,000 TCR beta sequences were associated with specific HLA alleles at a false discovery rate of 0.05.

Library construction relied on the immunoSEQ multiplex PCR assay. The multiplex PCR relied on a mix of 60 forward primers for TCR Vbeta segments and 13 reverse primers for TCR Jbeta segments. The CDR3 region of rearranged TCR beta genes was amplified from genomic DNA by a multiplex PCR assay. The Illumina HiSeq System was used to sequence the amplified TCR beta libraries as 87-base-pair reads. As for the original processing: In a later analysis, tens of millions of unique TCR beta chains were counted across the 500 to 700 repertoires, and approximately 11 million of these chains were shared by at least two donors. Raw reads were error-corrected and collapsed into unique sequences with a nearest-neighbor algorithm that merged closely related sequences to remove PCR and sequencing errors. CDR3 sequences were aligned to IMGT reference sequences to assign V, D and J gene segments. For a sequence to be retained, at least a six-nucleotide match to both a V gene segment and a J gene segment was required. A rearrangement was called productive if the CDR3 had no stop codons and remained in frame with V and J, and every other rearrangement was called non-productive. CDR3 was defined by IMGT convention, running from the second conserved V-encoded cysteine to the conserved J-encoded phenylalanine. The earlier analysis of more than 450 of the donors excluded sequences that lacked an unambiguous match to a single V gene segment. In an earlier analysis of 587 of the donors, V segments were called functional above 56.7% productive rearrangements and were called segregating when the between-donor standard deviation exceeded 5%. A statistical classification framework was developed to diagnose cytomegalovirus status using the catalog of TCR beta chain sequences. V and J gene assignment, in a later analysis, came from comparing TCR nucleotide sequences with IMGT/GENE-DB human TR gene sequences. The TCRdist pipeline was used in a later analysis to assign CDR3 sequences and most-parsimonious VDJ recombination scenarios. A later analysis defined each TCR beta chain by its CDR3 amino acid sequence plus V-gene family, and excluded reads lacking a unique V-gene family. In a later analysis, fewer than 600 highly shared, low-generation-probability nucleotide sequences were removed to address suspected cross-contamination and a sequencing artifact. A later analysis calculated a clonal expansion index for each public chain from normalized within-repertoire ranks of inferred template counts. In a later analysis, generation probabilities were computed with a VDJ recombination model fitted to out-of-frame rearrangements, and the resulting probabilities were checked against IGoR. In a later analysis, hypergeometric tests were used to score TCR-TCR, TCR-HLA and TCR-CMV co-occurrence, with a repertoire-size bias correction applied to TCR pairs. In a later analysis, false discovery rates were estimated by permuting HLA or CMV assignments 20 times. In a later analysis, co-occurring TCRs were grouped with DBSCAN, and TCRdist sequence similarity was added when clustering was performed within HLA-allele-positive subsets. Repertoires with fewer than 30,000 or more than 120,000 public chains, plus five repertoires with anomalous nucleotide sharing, were excluded from co-occurrence clustering. TCRdb's version of the immuneACCESS table is confined to in-frame rearrangements and falls short of the full clone set. An unresolved V gene accounts for under half of the shortfall where checked; the remainder is of unknown origin. V, J and clone size are those of that table, while D and trimming were read from the DNA. This sample lists about 190,000 clones; approximately 82% were detected once. Of the sample, 1.5% to 2% falls within the top ten clones.

Including cysteine and phenylalanine, the CDR3 has 10 amino acids. Kept here is only the CDR3 DNA, which spans 30 bases and is read in frame from base 1. A distance of 5 bases separates the germline ends of V and J, which lose 5 bases and 6 bases respectively. From a lookup of the germline V gene (reference sequence), CDR1 and CDR2 are DFQATT and SNEGSKA. Input material: PBMCs. This TCR was sampled from a man aged 40-50 years in good health and CMV-seropositive. The sequence joins TRBV20-1 to TRBJ2-1, with the D gene not confidently named. CDR3 protein: CSALANEQFF. The sequenced DNA: TGCAGTGCTTTAGCCAATGAGCAGTTCTTC.